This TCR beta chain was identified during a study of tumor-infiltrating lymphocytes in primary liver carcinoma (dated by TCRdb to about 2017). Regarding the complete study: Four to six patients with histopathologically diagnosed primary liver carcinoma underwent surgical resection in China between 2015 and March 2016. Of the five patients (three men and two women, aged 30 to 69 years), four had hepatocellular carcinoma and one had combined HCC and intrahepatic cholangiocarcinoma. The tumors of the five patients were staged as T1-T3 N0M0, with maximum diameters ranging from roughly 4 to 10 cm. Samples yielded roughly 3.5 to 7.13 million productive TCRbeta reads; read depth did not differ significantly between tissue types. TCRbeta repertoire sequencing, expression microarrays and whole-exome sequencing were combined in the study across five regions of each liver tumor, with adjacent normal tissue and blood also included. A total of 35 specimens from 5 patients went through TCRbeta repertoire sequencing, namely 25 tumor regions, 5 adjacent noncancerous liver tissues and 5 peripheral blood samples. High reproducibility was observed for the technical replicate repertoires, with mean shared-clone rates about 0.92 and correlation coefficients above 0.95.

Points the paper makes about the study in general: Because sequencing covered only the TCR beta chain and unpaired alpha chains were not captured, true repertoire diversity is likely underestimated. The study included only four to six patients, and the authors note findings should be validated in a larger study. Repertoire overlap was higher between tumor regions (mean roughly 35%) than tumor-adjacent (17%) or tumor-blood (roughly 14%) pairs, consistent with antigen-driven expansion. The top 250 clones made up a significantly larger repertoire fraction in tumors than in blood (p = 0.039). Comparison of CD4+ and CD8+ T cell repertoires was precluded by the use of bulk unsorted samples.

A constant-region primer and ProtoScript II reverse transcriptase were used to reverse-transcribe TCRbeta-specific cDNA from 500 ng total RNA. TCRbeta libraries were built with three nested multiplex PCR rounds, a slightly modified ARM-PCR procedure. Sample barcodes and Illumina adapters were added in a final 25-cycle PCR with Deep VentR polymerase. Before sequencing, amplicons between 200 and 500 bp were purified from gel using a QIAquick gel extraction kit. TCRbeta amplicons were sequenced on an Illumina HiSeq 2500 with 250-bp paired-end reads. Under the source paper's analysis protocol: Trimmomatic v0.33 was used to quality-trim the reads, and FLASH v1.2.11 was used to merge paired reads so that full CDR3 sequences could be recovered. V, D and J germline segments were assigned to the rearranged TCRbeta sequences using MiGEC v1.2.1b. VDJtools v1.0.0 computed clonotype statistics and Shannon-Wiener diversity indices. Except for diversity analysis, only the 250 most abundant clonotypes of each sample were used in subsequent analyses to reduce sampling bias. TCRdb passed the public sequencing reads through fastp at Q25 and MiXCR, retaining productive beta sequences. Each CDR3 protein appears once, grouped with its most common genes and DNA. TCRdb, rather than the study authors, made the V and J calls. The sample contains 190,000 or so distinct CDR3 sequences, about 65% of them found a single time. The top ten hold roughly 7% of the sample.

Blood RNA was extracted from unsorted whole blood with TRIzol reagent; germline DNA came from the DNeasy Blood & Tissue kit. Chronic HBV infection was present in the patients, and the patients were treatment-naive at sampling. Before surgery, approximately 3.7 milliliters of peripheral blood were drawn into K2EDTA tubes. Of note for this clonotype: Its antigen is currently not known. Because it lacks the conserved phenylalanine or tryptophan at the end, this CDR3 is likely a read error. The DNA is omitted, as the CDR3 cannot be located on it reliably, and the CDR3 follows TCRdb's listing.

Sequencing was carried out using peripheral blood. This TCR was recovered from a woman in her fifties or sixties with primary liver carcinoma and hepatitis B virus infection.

CDR3 protein: CASSLRGQGIQETQYI. The chain is encoded by TRBV11-2 joined to TRBJ2-5; the table's TRBD1 call for D was not verified on the DNA. As encoded in the germline V gene, CDR1 is SGHAT while CDR2 is FQNNGV. The CDR3 has 16 amino acids, counting both end residues.